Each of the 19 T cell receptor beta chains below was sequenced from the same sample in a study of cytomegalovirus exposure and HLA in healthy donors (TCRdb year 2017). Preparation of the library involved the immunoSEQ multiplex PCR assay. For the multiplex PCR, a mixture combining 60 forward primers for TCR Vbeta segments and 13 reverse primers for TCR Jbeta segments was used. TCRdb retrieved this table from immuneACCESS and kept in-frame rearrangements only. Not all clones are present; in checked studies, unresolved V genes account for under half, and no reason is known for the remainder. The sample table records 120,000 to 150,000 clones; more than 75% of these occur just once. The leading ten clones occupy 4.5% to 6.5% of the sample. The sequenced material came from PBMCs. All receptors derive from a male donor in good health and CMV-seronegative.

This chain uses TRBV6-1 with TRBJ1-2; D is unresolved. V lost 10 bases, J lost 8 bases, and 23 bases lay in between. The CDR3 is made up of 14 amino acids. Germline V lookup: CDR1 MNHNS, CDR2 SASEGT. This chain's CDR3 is CATRPSGTTGGYTF. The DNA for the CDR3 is TGTGCCACCCGTCCTTCAGGCACCACGGGGGGCTACACCTTC.

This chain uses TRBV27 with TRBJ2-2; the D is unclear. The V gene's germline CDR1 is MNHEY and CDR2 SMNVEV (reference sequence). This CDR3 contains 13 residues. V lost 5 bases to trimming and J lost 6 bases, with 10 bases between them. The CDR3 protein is CASSQYPAGELFF. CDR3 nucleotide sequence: TGTGCCAGCAGTCAGTACCCAGCCGGGGAGCTGTTTTTT.

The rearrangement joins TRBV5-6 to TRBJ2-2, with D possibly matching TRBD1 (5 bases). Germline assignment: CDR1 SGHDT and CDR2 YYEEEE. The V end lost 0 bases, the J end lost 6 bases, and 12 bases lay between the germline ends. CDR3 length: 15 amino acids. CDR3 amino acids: CASSLAPAGPGELFF. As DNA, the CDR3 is TGTGCCAGCAGCTTGGCCCCGGCAGGGCCCGGGGAGCTGTTTTTT. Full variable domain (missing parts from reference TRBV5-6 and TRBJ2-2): DAGVTQSPTHLIKTRGQQVTLRCSPKSGHDTVSWYQQALGQGPQFIFQYYEEEERQRGNFPDRFSGHQFPNYSSELNVNALLLGDSALYLCASSLAPAGPGELFFGEGSRLTVL.

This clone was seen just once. Written as DNA, the CDR3 is TGTGCCAGCAGCTTAGGGGACAGCTCCTATAATTCACCCCTCCACTTT. It translates to CASSLGDSSYNSPLHF. The chain joins TRBV7-2 to TRBJ1-6, with 7 positions matching TRBD1. CDR1 is SGHTA and CDR2 is FQGNSA in the germline V gene. The CDR3 covers 16 residues. V lost 1 base and J lost 0; bases outside the gene matches: 0.

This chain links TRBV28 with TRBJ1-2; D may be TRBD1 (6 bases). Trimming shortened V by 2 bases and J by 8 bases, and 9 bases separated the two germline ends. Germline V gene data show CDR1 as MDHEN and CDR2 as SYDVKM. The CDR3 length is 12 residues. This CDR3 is CASSLRDKGYTF. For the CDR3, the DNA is TGTGCCAGCAGTTTAAGGGACAAGGGCTACACCTTC.

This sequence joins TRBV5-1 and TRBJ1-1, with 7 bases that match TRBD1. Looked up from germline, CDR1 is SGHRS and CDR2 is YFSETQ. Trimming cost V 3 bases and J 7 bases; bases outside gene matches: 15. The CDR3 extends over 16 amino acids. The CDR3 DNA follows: TGCGCCAGCAGCTCCCTACCAGGACAGGCGTCGGTTGAAGCTTTCTTT. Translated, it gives CASSSLPGQASVEAFF.

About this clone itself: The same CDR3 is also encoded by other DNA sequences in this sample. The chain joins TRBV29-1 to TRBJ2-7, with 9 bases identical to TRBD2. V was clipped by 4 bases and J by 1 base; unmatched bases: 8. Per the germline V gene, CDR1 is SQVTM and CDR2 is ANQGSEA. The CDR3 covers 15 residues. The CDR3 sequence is CSVVAGGFGSYEQYF. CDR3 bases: TGCAGCGTTGTGGCGGGGGGGTTTGGATCCTACGAGCAGTACTTC.

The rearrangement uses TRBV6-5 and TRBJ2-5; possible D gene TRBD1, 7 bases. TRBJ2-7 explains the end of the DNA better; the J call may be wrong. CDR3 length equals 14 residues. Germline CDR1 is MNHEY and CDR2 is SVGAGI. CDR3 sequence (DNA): TGTGCCAGCAGCCTGACCCAGGGGGGAAACGAGCAGTACTTC. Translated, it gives CASSLTQGGNEQYF.

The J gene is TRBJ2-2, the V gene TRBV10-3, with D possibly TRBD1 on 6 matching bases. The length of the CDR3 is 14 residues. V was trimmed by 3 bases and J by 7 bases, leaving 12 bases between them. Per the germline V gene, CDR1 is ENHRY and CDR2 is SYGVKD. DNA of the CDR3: TGTGCCATCAGTGAACAAAACAGGGACGGGGAGCTGTTTTTT. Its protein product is CAISEQNRDGELFF.

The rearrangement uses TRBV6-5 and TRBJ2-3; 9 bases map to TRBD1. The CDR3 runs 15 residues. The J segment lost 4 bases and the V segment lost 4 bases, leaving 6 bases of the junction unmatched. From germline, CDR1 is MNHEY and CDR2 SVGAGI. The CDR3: CASSLTGGAADTQYF. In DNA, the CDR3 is TGTGCCAGCAGTTTAACAGGGGGCGCGGCAGATACGCAGTATTTT.

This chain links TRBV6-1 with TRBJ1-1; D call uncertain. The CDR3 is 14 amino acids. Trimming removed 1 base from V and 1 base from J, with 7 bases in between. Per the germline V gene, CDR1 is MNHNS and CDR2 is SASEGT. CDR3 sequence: CASSEGTANTEAFF. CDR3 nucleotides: TGTGCCAGCAGTGAAGGTACAGCGAACACTGAAGCTTTCTTT.

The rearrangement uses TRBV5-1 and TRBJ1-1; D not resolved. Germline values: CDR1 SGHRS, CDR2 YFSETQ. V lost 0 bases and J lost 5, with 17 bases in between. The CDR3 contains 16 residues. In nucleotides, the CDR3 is TGCGCCAGCAGCTTGGGCCCCGAGATCGGTCGGACTGAAGCTTTCTTT. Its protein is CASSLGPEIGRTEAFF.

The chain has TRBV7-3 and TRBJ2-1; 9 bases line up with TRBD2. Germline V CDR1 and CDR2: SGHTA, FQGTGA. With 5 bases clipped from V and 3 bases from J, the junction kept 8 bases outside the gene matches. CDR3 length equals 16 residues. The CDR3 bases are TGTGCCAGCAGCCCCCAGGGACTAGCTCTCTACAATGAGCAGTTCTTC. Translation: CASSPQGLALYNEQFF.

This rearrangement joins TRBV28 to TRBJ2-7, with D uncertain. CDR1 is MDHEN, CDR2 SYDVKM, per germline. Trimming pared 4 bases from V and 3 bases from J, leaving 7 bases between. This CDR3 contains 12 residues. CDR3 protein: CASSSPYYEQYF. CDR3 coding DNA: TGTGCCAGCAGTTCCCCCTACTACGAGCAGTACTTC.

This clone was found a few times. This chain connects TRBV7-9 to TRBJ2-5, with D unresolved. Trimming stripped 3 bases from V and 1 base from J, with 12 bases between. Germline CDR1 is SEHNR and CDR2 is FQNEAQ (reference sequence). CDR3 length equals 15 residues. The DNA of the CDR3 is TGTGCCAGCAGCTTTACCGCGGAGACCCAAGAGACCCAGTACTTC. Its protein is CASSFTAETQETQYF.

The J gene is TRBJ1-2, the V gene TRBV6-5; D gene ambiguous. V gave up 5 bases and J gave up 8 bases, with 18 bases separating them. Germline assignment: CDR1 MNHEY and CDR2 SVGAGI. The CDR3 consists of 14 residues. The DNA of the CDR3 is TGTGCCAGCAGTCCCCAGGAGGGTATCTTAGGCTACACCTTC. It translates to CASSPQEGILGYTF.

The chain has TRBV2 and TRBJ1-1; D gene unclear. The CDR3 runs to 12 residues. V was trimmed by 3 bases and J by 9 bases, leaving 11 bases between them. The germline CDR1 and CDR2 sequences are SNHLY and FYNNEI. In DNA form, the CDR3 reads TGTGCCAGCAGTGACGGGTCTAGAAAAGCTTTCTTT. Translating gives CASSDGSRKAFF.

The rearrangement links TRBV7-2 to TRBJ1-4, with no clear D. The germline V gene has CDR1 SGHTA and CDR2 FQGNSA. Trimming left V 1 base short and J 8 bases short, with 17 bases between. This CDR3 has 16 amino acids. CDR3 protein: CASSLVGGMSGEKLFF. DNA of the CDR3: TGTGCCAGCAGCTTAGTCGGAGGGATGTCCGGGGAAAAACTGTTTTTT.

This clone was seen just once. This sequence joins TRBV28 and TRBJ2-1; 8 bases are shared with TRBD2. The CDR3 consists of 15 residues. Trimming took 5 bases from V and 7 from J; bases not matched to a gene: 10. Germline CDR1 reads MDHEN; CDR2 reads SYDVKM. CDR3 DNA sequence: TGTGCCAGCAGTCCGAGCGGGGGTTTAATAAATGAGCAGTTCTTC. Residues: CASSPSGGLINEQFF.